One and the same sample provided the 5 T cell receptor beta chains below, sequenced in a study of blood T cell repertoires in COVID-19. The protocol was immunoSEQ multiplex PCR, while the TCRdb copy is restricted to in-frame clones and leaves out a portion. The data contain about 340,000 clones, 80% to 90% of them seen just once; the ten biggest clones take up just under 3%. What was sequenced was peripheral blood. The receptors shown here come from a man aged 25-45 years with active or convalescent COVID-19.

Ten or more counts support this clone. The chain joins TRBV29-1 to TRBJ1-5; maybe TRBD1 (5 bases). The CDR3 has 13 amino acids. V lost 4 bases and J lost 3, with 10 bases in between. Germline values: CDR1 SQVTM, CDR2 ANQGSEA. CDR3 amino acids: CSVADRYNQPQHF. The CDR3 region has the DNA TGCAGCGTTGCTGACAGATACAATCAGCCCCAGCATTTT. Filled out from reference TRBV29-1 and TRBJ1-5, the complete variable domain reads SAVISQKPSRDICQRGTSLTIQCQVDSQVTMMFWYRQQPGQSLTLIATANQGSEATYESGFVIDKFPISRPNLTFSTLTVSNMSPEDSSIYLCSVADRYNQPQHFGDGTRLSIL.

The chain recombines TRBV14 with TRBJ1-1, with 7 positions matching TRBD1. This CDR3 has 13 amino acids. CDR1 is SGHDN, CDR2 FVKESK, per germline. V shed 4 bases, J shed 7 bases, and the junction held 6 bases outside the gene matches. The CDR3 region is CASSPGQSFEAFF. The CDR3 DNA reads TGTGCCAGCAGCCCGGGACAGAGCTTTGAAGCTTTCTTT.

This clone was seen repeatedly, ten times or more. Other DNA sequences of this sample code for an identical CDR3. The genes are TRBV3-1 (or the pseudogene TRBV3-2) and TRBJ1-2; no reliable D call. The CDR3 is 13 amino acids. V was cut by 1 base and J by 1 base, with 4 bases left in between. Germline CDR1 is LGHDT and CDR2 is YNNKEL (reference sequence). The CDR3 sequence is CASSQAGNYGYTF. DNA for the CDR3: TGTGCCAGCAGCCAAGCGGGTAACTATGGCTACACCTTC.

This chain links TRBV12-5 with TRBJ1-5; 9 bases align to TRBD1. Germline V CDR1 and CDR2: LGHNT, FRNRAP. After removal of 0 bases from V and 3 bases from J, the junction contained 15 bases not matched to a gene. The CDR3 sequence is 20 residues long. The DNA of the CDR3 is TGTGCTAGTGGTTTGGTCCTACCCTCTTGGACAGGGGAGGACAATCAGCCCCAGCATTTT. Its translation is CASGLVLPSWTGEDNQPQHF.

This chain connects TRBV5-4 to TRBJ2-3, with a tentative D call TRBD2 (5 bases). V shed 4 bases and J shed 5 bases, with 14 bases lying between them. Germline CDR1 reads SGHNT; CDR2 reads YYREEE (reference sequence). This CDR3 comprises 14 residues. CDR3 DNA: TGTGCCAGCAGCACCGGGGTGGCCCGAGATACGCAGTATTTT. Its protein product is CASSTGVARDTQYF.